This entry lists 17 T cell receptor beta chains sequenced from one sample in a study of blood T cell dynamics during melanoma immunotherapy. Stated time point: pre-treatment baseline. Clones were read by immunoSEQ multiplex PCR, and TCRdb kept only the in-frame ones, dropping some. The data show 20,000 to 30,000 clones, around 90% seen once. Specimen: blood, collected from a patient treated with checkpoint blockade. The source of these receptors is a human donor with melanoma.

The V and J genes are TRBV5-6 and TRBJ1-1; 8 bases align to TRBD1. With V trimmed by 0 bases and J by 3 bases, 7 bases remained unmatched. Germline CDR1 and CDR2: SGHDT and YYEEEE. The CDR3 has 16 amino acids. The CDR3: CASSLGPGGSDTEAFF. The CDR3 DNA follows: TGTGCCAGCAGCTTGGGGCCAGGGGGCAGCGACACTGAAGCTTTCTTT.

This chain joins TRBV28 and TRBJ2-3, with D maybe TRBD1 (5 bases). From germline, CDR1 is MDHEN and CDR2 SYDVKM. The CDR3 sequence is 12 residues long. V lost 4 bases and J 4 bases, leaving 6 bases between the germline ends. Here the CDR3 reads CASSSGPDTQYF. Here the CDR3 DNA reads TGTGCCAGCAGTTCAGGGCCAGATACGCAGTATTTT.

This clone was detected only once. The genes are TRBV5-4 and TRBJ2-3, with D possibly being TRBD2 (6 bases). CDR1 and CDR2 (germline): SGHNT, YYREEE (reference sequence). V was shortened by 0 bases and J by 5 bases, with 7 bases between the two germline ends. The CDR3 is made up of 13 amino acids. CDR3 sequence reads: CASSLAGVDTQYF. The CDR3 DNA reads TGTGCCAGCAGCTTGGCGGGGGTAGATACGCAGTATTTT.

The CDR3 nucleotides are TGTGCCAGCAGTTATCAGGGGAAGGTTGGCGGGATGAGCTCCTACGAGCAGTACTTC. Its protein is CASSYQGKVGGMSSYEQYF. The V call is TRBV11-2, the J call TRBJ2-7; D tentatively fits TRBD1 or TRBD2 (6 bases each). V was cut by 6 bases and J by 0 bases, with 27 bases left in between. This CDR3 region has 19 residues. In germline, CDR1 is SGHAT, CDR2 FQNNGV.

The genes are TRBV7-9 and TRBJ2-3, with 8 nucleotides matching TRBD1. Germline-derived CDR1 and CDR2 are SEHNR and FQNEAQ (reference sequence). V dropped 5 bases and J dropped 3; count of bases not matched to a gene: 4. The CDR3 loop spans 14 amino acids. CDR3 sequence reads: CASSPGQGTDTQYF. CDR3 nucleotides: TGTGCCAGCAGCCCCGGACAGGGTACAGATACGCAGTATTTT.

This rearrangement joins TRBV5-1 to TRBJ2-4; D perhaps matches TRBD2 (6 bases). The CDR3 spans 15 residues. From germline, CDR1 is SGHRS and CDR2 YFSETQ. V was pared by 1 base and J by 4 bases, with 12 bases between. CDR3 sequence: CASSLTAGTKNIQYF. DNA for the CDR3: TGCGCCAGCAGCTTGACAGCGGGTACGAAAAACATTCAGTACTTC.

The gene calls are TRBV27 and TRBJ1-1; D call uncertain. This CDR3 has 12 amino acids. Germline-derived CDR1 and CDR2 are MNHEY and SMNVEV (reference sequence). The V gene lost 4 bases and the J gene lost 0 bases, with 3 bases spanning the gap. This CDR3 reads CASSSVNTEAFF. The CDR3 nucleotides are TGTGCCAGCAGTTCGGTGAACACTGAAGCTTTCTTT.

V and J are TRBV23-1 and TRBJ2-1, with 7 nucleotides matching TRBD1. TRBV23-1 qualifies as an ORF whose function is uncertain. The CDR3 sequence is 16 residues long. The V gene end was trimmed by 4 bases and the J gene end by 4 bases; junction bases not matched to a gene: 10. The CDR3 nucleotides read TGCGCCAGCAGTCCCCCCCCCGGGACAGTTTACAATGAGCAGTTCTTC. This codes for CASSPPPGTVYNEQFF.

The chain links TRBV15 to TRBJ1-3; D possibly corresponds to TRBD1 (5 bases). The germline CDR1 and CDR2 sequences are LNHNV and YYDKDF (reference sequence). The CDR3 spans 15 residues. Trimming left V 4 bases short and J 1 base short, with 11 bases between. The DNA of the CDR3 is TGTGCCACCAGCACTCAGCAGGGTTCTGGAAACACCATATATTTT. Amino acids: CATSTQQGSGNTIYF.

Concerning this clone itself: Germline and junction disagree at one end, which may indicate a read error. V gene TRBV7-7 combines with J gene TRBJ2-7, with 9 bases lining up with TRBD1. Germline lookup yields CDR1 SSHAT and CDR2 FNYEAQ (reference sequence). This CDR3 comprises 14 residues. CDR3 sequence (DNA): TGTGCTAGCAGCCAGGGACAGGGTACGCACGAGCAGTACTTC. Protein: CASSQGQGTHEQYF.

This clone was detected once. The chain recombines TRBV28 with TRBJ1-5; D not certain. V gave up 5 bases and J gave up 4 bases, with 15 bases separating them. Germline V gene lookup returns CDR1 MDHEN and CDR2 SYDVKM. This CDR3 comprises 15 residues. CDR3 in DNA: TGTGCCAGCAGTCCACCGATCGGCGGGAATCAGCCCCAGCATTTT. Translation gives CASSPPIGGNQPQHF.

The genes are TRBV29-1 and TRBJ2-3; the match to TRBD2 covers 8 bases. The trim removed 0 bases at V and 4 bases at J, leaving 15 bases unmatched. CDR1 is SQVTM, CDR2 ANQGSEA, per germline. This CDR3 spans 18 amino acids. The CDR3 DNA reads TGCAGCGTTGAAGATCCGGGTACAGCGGGAGCTCCCGCAGATACGCAGTATTTT. Amino acid sequence: CSVEDPGTAGAPADTQYF.

The gene calls are TRBV27 and TRBJ1-1; 8 nucleotides align to TRBD1. The V segment lost 0 bases and the J segment 5 bases; nucleotides outside the gene matches: 5. This CDR3 contains 15 residues. Germline loops: CDR1 MNHEY, CDR2 SMNVEV (reference sequence). As DNA, the CDR3 is TGTGCCAGCAGTTTATCGTGGACAGGGAGAACTGAAGCTTTCTTT. Translated: CASSLSWTGRTEAFF.

This chain joins TRBV11-2 and TRBJ2-7; D possibly corresponds to TRBD1 (6 bases). Trimming cost V 1 base and J 0 bases, with 13 bases left between them. The CDR3 runs to 16 residues. Germline loops: CDR1 SGHAT, CDR2 FQNNGV. The CDR3 nucleotides are TGTGCCAGCAGCTTAGCCCGGACCAGGGGCTCCTACGAGCAGTACTTC. Translating gives CASSLARTRGSYEQYF. The whole variable domain, remainder taken from reference TRBV11-2 and TRBJ2-7, is EAGVAQSPRYKIIEKRQSVAFWCNPISGHATLYWYQQILGQGPKLLIQFQNNGVVDDSQLPKDRFSAERLKGVDSTLKIQPAKLEDSAVYLCASSLARTRGSYEQYFGPGTRLTVT.

The chain links TRBV1 to TRBJ2-6; the D call in the table, TRBD1, was not verified against the DNA. TRBV1 is a listed pseudogene. The CDR3 has 17 residues. The CDR3 DNA reads as TGCACCAGCGGAACAGGGGCCCAAGGACCTGGGGCCAACGTCCTGACTTTC. It yields the protein CTSGTGAQGPGANVLTF.

The V call is TRBV7-2, the J call TRBJ2-1; D perhaps matches TRBD2 (6 bases). Germline CDR1 SGHTA, CDR2 FQGNSA. The CDR3 loop spans 15 amino acids. V lost 2 bases, J lost 1 base, and 9 bases lay in between. This chain's CDR3 is CASSLSRGSYNEQFF. The CDR3 coding sequence is TGTGCCAGCAGCTTATCCCGGGGGTCCTACAATGAGCAGTTCTTC.

This chain uses TRBV5-1 with TRBJ2-2, with D possibly TRBD2 on 5 matching bases. The germline CDR1 and CDR2 sequences are SGHRS and YFSETQ. This CDR3 has 14 residues. V was cut by 4 bases and J by 8 bases, with 15 bases left in between. The DNA for the CDR3 is TGCGCCAGCAGCGAGGGATCCCGGACGGGGGAGCTGTTTTTT. Amino acids: CASSEGSRTGELFF.